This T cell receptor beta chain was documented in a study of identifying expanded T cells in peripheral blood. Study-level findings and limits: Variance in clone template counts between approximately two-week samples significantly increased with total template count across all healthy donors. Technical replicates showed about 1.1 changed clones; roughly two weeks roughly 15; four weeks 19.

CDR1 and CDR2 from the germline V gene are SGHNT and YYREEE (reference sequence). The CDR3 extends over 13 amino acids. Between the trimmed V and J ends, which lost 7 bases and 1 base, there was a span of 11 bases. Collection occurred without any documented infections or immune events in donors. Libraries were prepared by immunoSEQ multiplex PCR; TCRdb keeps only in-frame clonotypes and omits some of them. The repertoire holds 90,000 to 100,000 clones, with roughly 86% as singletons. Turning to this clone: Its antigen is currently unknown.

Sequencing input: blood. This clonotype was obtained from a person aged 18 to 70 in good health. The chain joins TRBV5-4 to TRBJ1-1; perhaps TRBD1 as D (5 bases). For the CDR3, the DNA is TGTGCCAGCCCCGGGACCGCGAACACTGAAGCTTTCTTT. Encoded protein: CASPGTANTEAFF. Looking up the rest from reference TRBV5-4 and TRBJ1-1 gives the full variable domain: ETGVTQSPTHLIKTRGQQVTLRCSSQSGHNTVSWYQQALGQGPQFIFQYYREEENGRGNFPPRFSGLQFPNYSSELNVNALELDDSALYLCASPGTANTEAFFGQGTRLTVV.